The entry that follows covers one TCR beta chain sequence. This receptor's antigen is unknown. Base-call qualities are not available, and no considerably larger clone is one nucleotide away. PBMCs were isolated by Ficoll-Paque density gradient centrifugation. TCRdb shows the sequencer as Illumina NovaSeq 6000. TCRalpha and TCRbeta cDNA libraries were constructed by 5'RACE with constant-segment primers, with sample barcodes and unique molecular identifiers being introduced. Trizol reagent was used to extract RNA from every sample. Amplification of the libraries took two PCR steps, and the second step added a second sample barcode plus Illumina TruSeq adapters. Libraries were sequenced on an Illumina NovaSeq with 2 x 150 bp paired-end reads. In the paper's pipeline: Demultiplexing of reads and collapsing into UMI-guided consensus sequences were performed with migec v1.2.7. Using mixcr v2.1.11, the UMI consensuses were aligned to TRA and TRB V and J templates and assembled into clonotypes. Clonotypes were classified as expanded or contracted when called significant by both edgeR and NoisET, with noise models trained on biological replicates. For edgeR calls, the thresholds were a false discovery rate-adjusted p below 0.01 and a log2 fold-change of 1. As an exploratory analysis of dynamics, max-normalized trajectories of the 1000 most abundant clonotypes were examined with PCA combined with hierarchical clustering. Each responding clone was given a CD4 or CD8 phenotype based on the CD4+ and CD8+ repertoires, which had been sequenced separately. TCRdb reprocessed the public reads (quality trimming at Q25 with fastp, clone calling with MiXCR) and kept in-frame beta chains. Entries that share a CDR3 protein sequence are merged under the most common genes and DNA. TCRdb, rather than the study authors, made the V and J calls. In this sample the table shows 170,000 or so distinct CDR3 sequences, 25% to 40% of which occur a single time. 9.5% to 15% of the sample is in the top ten clones.

The data were obtained in a study of T-cell memory formation after mild COVID-19 (dated by TCRdb to the early 2020s). About the full investigation: TCR sequence clusters from the two donors were found to be largely donor specific. Two young, previously healthy adult volunteers, one female and one male, were included in the cohort. T-cell clones expanding and contracting after mild COVID-19 in two donors were tracked by longitudinal TCRalpha and TCRbeta repertoire sequencing.

Reading the germline V gene gives CDR1 SNHLY and CDR2 FYNNEI. From the cysteine through the phenylalanine, the CDR3 covers 12 amino acids. The retained sequence is limited to the CDR3, 36 bases, with the frame set at the first base. The germline ends are 10 bases apart after V is trimmed by 6 bases and J by 5 bases. Overall results and qualifications from the work: From day 15 to 85, contracting clones showed balanced CD4/CD8 phenotypes, whereas a second wave of clones that expanded from day 15 to 37 leaned towards CD4+. The study included only two mild cases, and larger cohorts that include severe cases with pre-infection samples were judged to be necessary. Contracting CD4+ clones were found mainly in CM and EM memory subsets, while CD8+ clones were enriched in EMRA. The second-wave clones that peaked on day 37 were not confirmed to be SARS-CoV-2 specific. Some responding clones were found in pre-infection memory, which suggests that pre-existing cross-reactive memory T cells took part in the SARS-CoV-2 response.

The chain links TRBV2 with TRBJ1-2; TRBD1 is perhaps the D gene, given 5 matching bases. The sequence was obtained from an adult woman who had mild COVID-19 (a few samples of this study predate the infection). The sample titles of this study are shuffled in the database, so cell type and time point are left out; the donor was told from shared clones. The sequenced material came from PBMCs or a T cell subset sorted from them (not recorded which). The CDR3: CASRSGTYGYTF. In nucleotide form, the sequence is TGTGCCAGCAGAAGCGGGACTTATGGCTACACCTTC.